These T cell receptor beta chains were read from a single sample in a study of human T cells and chemical hapten exposure. In TCRdb, the RACE reads were re-called with MiXCR into one record per CDR3 protein. Here the sample spans tens of thousands of distinct CDR3 sequences, 11% being singletons. This specimen was whole blood, taken in connection with sensitization to the hapten diphenylcyclopropenone (DPC). All receptors derive from a woman between 50 and 59 years old with alopecia areata. Some clones in this sample may be carry-over from other donors' samples. The CDR3 runs from the conserved cysteine through the conserved F or W. D genes are given only for firm matches. Not all rows give a size; the values are once, few, many and, for expanded clones, a class.

j_call v_call d_call clone_size cdr3_aa cdr3_nt
TRBJ2-4 TRBV4-2 - many CASSQEAAVKNIQYF TGTGCCAGCAGCCAAGAAGCAGCGGTGAAAAACATTCAGTACTTC
TRBJ1-1 TRBV5-1 - - CASSPNPRVNTEAFF TGCGCCAGCAGCCCAAACCCCCGAGTGAACACTGAAGCTTTCTTT
TRBJ1-2 TRBV20-1 - - CSANGPNYGYTF TGCAGTGCTAACGGGCCTAACTATGGCTACACCTTC
TRBJ2-3 TRBV5-1 - many CASSLGHSGSTDTQYF TGCGCCAGCAGCTTAGGGCACTCCGGGAGCACAGATACGCAGTATTTT
TRBJ2-3 TRBV9 - few CASSGTFDTQYF TGTGCCAGCAGCGGGACCTTCGATACGCAGTATTTT
TRBJ2-3 TRBV9 - few CASSVVGGSTDTQYF TGTGCCAGCAGCGTAGTAGGCGGTAGCACAGATACGCAGTATTTT
TRBJ2-7 TRBV28 - few CASREDYSYEQYF TGTGCCAGCAGAGAGGACTACTCCTACGAGCAGTACTTC
TRBJ1-1 TRBV27 - once CASSLNRGANTEAFF TGTGCCAGCAGTTTGAATCGGGGGGCTAACACTGAAGCTTTCTTT
TRBJ2-1 TRBV3-1 TRBD2 few CASRLAGGNNEQFF TGTGCCAGCAGACTAGCGGGAGGAAACAATGAGCAGTTCTTC
TRBJ1-4 TRBV18 - many CASSPPASRNEKLFF TGTGCCAGCTCACCACCGGCAAGTCGTAATGAAAAACTGTTTTTT
TRBJ2-1 TRBV11-2 TRBD2 few CASSRSGGADEQFF TGTGCCAGCAGCAGGAGCGGGGGGGCCGATGAGCAGTTCTTC
TRBJ1-1 TRBV3-1 - - CASSPRGTEAFF TGTGCCAGCAGCCCTAGGGGGACTGAAGCTTTCTTT
TRBJ2-7 TRBV19 - - CASSNGPSYYEQYF TGTGCCAGTAGTAACGGACCGTCCTACTACGAGCAGTACTTC
TRBJ2-3 TRBV7-8 TRBD2 many CASSGGGSTDTQYF TGTGCCAGCAGTGGGGGGGGGAGCACAGATACGCAGTATTTT
TRBJ2-7 TRBV27 - few CASSLDLAGWRYEQYF TGTGCCAGCAGTTTAGATCTAGCAGGATGGCGCTACGAGCAGTACTTC
TRBJ1-5 TRBV20-1 - few CSARTDNTGNQPQHF TGCAGTGCTAGAACCGATAACACAGGCAATCAGCCCCAGCATTTT
TRBJ2-7 TRBV6-2/TRBV6-3 TRBD1 many CASSPGQALILSYEQYF TGTGCCAGCAGTCCGGGACAGGCCTTAATTCTCTCCTACGAGCAGTACTTC
TRBJ2-7 TRBV29-1 - - CSVPGDGEQYF TGCAGCGTACCAGGGGATGGCGAGCAGTACTTC
TRBJ1-4 TRBV9 - few CASSVQVNEKLFF TGTGCCAGCAGCGTCCAAGTCAATGAAAAACTGTTTTTT
TRBJ2-7 TRBV28 - few CASPSGDEQYF TGTGCCAGCCCCTCTGGGGACGAGCAGTACTTC
TRBJ2-4 TRBV10-3 - few CATREENIQYF TGTGCCACTAGAGAGGAAAACATTCAGTACTTC
TRBJ1-4 TRBV7-9 - - CASSEDSPATNEKLFF TGTGCCAGCAGCGAGGACAGTCCTGCAACTAATGAAAAACTGTTTTTT
TRBJ2-5 TRBV29-1 - many CSVGGGTLISETQYF TGCAGCGTTGGGGGTGGTACGCTTATTTCGGAGACCCAGTACTTC
TRBJ2-1 TRBV5-5 TRBD1 few CASSNRTGGYNEQFF TGTGCCAGCAGCAACCGAACAGGGGGATACAATGAGCAGTTCTTC
TRBJ1-1 TRBV18 - few CASSPQGRDTEAFF TGTGCCAGCTCACCACAGGGGAGGGACACTGAAGCTTTCTTT
TRBJ1-1 TRBV18 - few CASSPLSGGDTEAFF TGTGCCAGCTCACCACTGTCCGGGGGGGACACTGAAGCTTTCTTT
TRBJ2-3 TRBV7-8 TRBD2 many CASSLGGGRAVVQYF TGTGCCAGCAGCTTAGGGGGTGGGAGGGCCGTTGTGCAGTATTTT
TRBJ2-7 TRBV3-1 - - CASSLRGAHEQYF TGTGCCAGCAGCCTGCGTGGAGCCCACGAGCAGTACTTC
TRBJ1-1 TRBV18 TRBD1 many CASSLTGTGDFTEAFF TGTGCCAGCTCCCTAACCGGGACAGGGGATTTCACTGAAGCTTTCTTT
TRBJ1-5 TRBV19 - many CASRQYSNQPQHF TGTGCCAGCCGACAGTATAGCAATCAGCCCCAGCATTTT
TRBJ2-7 TRBV29-1 - - CSVAGRPEAYEQYF TGCAGCGTCGCTGGACGGCCTGAGGCCTACGAGCAGTACTTC
TRBJ2-5 TRBV24-1 TRBD2 - CATSVGAGIEETQYF TGTGCCACCAGTGTTGGAGCGGGAATCGAGGAGACCCAGTACTTC
TRBJ1-1 TRBV5-6 - - CASSLASLPSEAFF TGTGCCAGCAGCTTGGCCAGCCTTCCATCTGAAGCTTTCTTT
TRBJ1-1 TRBV5-1 - many CASSLGSMNTEAFF TGCGCCAGCAGCTTGGGATCCATGAACACTGAAGCTTTCTTT
TRBJ2-1 TRBV11-2 - few CASSLGTFDGNEQFF TGTGCCAGCAGCTTAGGGACTTTTGACGGCAATGAGCAGTTCTTC
TRBJ1-2 TRBV4-3 - - CACDNRVPWGYTF TGCGCCTGTGACAACAGGGTCCCCTGGGGCTACACCTTC
TRBJ2-3 TRBV29-1 TRBD1 - CSVKSDRALTDTQYF TGCAGCGTTAAGTCGGACAGGGCCCTCACAGATACGCAGTATTTT
TRBJ2-7 TRBV7-9 TRBD2 - CASSLFGTAASGIYEQYF TGTGCCAGCAGCTTGTTCGGGACAGCCGCTAGCGGGATCTACGAGCAGTACTTC
TRBJ2-7 TRBV28 - - CASSRSWAYEQYF TGTGCCAGCAGCCGGTCTTGGGCTTACGAGCAGTACTTC
TRBJ1-6 TRBV9 - - CASSVASGTGNSPLHF TGTGCCAGCAGCGTAGCTTCTGGGACGGGAAATTCACCCCTCCACTTT
TRBJ2-7 TRBV7-3 - few CASSQGATYEQYF TGTGCCAGCAGCCAAGGGGCAACGTACGAGCAGTACTTC
TRBJ1-1 TRBV7-8 - many CASSLVRGMDTEAFF TGTGCCAGCAGCTTAGTAAGGGGTATGGACACTGAAGCTTTCTTT
TRBJ1-6 TRBV24-1 - many CATSWSAGQLGNNSPLHF TGTGCCACCAGTTGGAGCGCGGGACAACTAGGTAATAATTCACCCCTCCACTTT
TRBJ2-1 TRBV18 - many CASSPDTGSRFF TGTGCCAGCTCTCCGGACACCGGGAGTCGGTTCTTC
TRBJ2-7 TRBV3-1 TRBD2 many CASSQDRWTSRAPYEQYF TGTGCCAGCAGCCAAGATAGGTGGACTAGCCGAGCCCCCTACGAGCAGTACTTC
TRBJ2-4 TRBV3-1 - many CASSQDPRLNIQYF TGTGCCAGCAGCCAAGATCCCAGGCTAAACATTCAGTACTTC
TRBJ2-7 TRBV5-1 - - CASSLELGYEQYF TGCGCCAGCAGCTTGGAACTGGGGTACGAGCAGTACTTC
TRBJ2-2 TRBV19 - many CASSWLGTGELFF TGTGCCAGTAGCTGGTTGGGTACCGGGGAGCTGTTTTTT
TRBJ2-5 TRBV5-1 - - CASSLATGKQETQYF TGCGCCAGCAGCTTGGCGACGGGGAAGCAAGAGACCCAGTACTTC
TRBJ2-5 TRBV7-2 - few CASSLGSYPGTQYF TGTGCCAGCAGCTTAGGCTCCTACCCGGGGACCCAGTACTTC
TRBJ1-6 TRBV7-9 - few CASSLARKVYNSPLHF TGTGCCAGCAGCTTAGCGCGGAAAGTCTATAATTCACCCCTCCACTTT
TRBJ2-2 TRBV3-1 - few CASSQARSGELFF TGTGCCAGCAGCCAGGCCCGTTCCGGGGAGCTGTTTTTT
TRBJ2-7 TRBV29-1 - - CSVGQSYEQYF TGCAGCGTTGGACAGTCCTACGAGCAGTACTTC
TRBJ2-5 TRBV12-5 - many CASGLPTPGFEGQETQYF TGTGCTAGTGGTTTGCCTACCCCAGGTTTTGAGGGCCAAGAGACCCAGTACTTC
TRBJ2-1 TRBV5-1 TRBD2 - CASSLQTSGSNEQFF TGCGCCAGCAGCTTGCAAACTAGCGGGAGTAATGAGCAGTTCTTC
TRBJ2-6 TRBV11-3 - many CASSFGGPGANVLTF TGTGCCAGCAGCTTCGGGGGCCCTGGGGCCAACGTCCTGACTTTC
TRBJ1-6 TRBV18 TRBD1 many CASSDREARALSPLHF TGTGCCAGCTCGGACAGGGAAGCGAGGGCTCTTTCACCCCTCCACTTT